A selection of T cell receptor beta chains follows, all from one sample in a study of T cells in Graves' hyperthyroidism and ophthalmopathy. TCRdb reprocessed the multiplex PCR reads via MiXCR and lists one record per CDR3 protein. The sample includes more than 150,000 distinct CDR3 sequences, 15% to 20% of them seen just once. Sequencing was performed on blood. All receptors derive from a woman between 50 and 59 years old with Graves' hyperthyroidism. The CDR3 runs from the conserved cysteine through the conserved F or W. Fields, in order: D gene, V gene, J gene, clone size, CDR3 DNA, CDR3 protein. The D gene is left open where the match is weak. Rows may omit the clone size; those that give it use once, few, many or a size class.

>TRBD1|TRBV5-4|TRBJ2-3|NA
TGTGCCAGCAGCTTAAGGCGGGACAGGCAAGATACGCAGTATTTT
CASSLRRDRQDTQYF
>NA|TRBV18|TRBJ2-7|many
TGTGCCAGCTCACCAGCGACGGTATCTAGGGAGCAGTACTTC
CASSPATVSREQYF
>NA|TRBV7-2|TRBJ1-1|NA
TGTGCCAGCAGCCACGACTCGTACACTGAAGCTTTCTTT
CASSHDSYTEAFF
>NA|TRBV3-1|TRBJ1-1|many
TGTGCCAGCCAACGCAGCGCCACCTTGAACACTGAAGCTTTCTTT
CASQRSATLNTEAFF
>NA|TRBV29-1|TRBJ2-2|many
TGCAGCGTTGAGGCCGGGAACACCGGGGAGCTGTTTTTT
CSVEAGNTGELFF
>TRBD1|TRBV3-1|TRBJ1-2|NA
TGTGCCAGCAGCCACCCCGGAGGGACAGGGACTCATGGCTACACCTTC
CASSHPGGTGTHGYTF
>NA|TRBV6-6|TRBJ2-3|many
TGTGCCAGCAGTTACCCGCCTAGCGAACTCACAGATACGCAGTATTTT
CASSYPPSELTDTQYF
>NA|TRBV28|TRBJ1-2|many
TGTGCCAGCAGAGTCGGCAGCTTTTCAGCTAACTATGGCTACACCTTC
CASRVGSFSANYGYTF
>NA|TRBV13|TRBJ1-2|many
TGTGCCAGCAGCTTAGAGCGGATATATGGCTACACCTTC
CASSLERIYGYTF
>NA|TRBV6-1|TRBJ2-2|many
TGTGCCAGCAGTGACTCACCCTACCAACGGGGGTCGAACACCGGGGAGCTGTTTTTT
CASSDSPYQRGSNTGELFF
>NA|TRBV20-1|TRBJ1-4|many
TGCAGTGCTAGTACCGGGGCGGTAGAAAAACTGTTTTTT
CSASTGAVEKLFF
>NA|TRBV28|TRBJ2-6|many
TGTGCCAGCACCTATCGAAACTCTGGGGCCAACGTCCTGACTTTC
CASTYRNSGANVLTF
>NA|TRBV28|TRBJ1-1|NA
TGTGCCAGCAGTTTCGCAGGGTTAAGCACTGAAGCTCTCTTT
CASSFAGLSTEALF
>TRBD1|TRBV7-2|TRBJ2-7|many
TGTGCCAGCAGCGTCGGCTCCTACGGGACAGGGCCCCTCGGAAGGTACGAGCAGTACTTC
CASSVGSYGTGPLGRYEQYF
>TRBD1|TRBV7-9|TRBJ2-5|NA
TGTGCCAGCAGCCCCGGACAGGGGAAAGAGACCCAGTACTTC
CASSPGQGKETQYF
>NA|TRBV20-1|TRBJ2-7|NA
TGCAGTGCTAGCGAGGACTTCTTTTCCTACGAGCAGTACTTC
CSASEDFFSYEQYF
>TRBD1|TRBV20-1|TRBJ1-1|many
TGCAGTGCCTTAACAGGGGCTGGGACTGAAGCTTTCTTT
CSALTGAGTEAFF
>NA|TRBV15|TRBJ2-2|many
TGTGCCACCTCGGGAAGCCTGAACACCGGGGAGCTGTTTTTT
CATSGSLNTGELFF
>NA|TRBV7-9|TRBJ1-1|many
TGTGCCAGCAGCACCGAGGGCGGGGACCGGGGCACTGAAGCTTTCTTT
CASSTEGGDRGTEAFF
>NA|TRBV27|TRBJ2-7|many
TGTGCCAGCAGTTCCCTGGGCCAAGGCTCCTACGAGCAGTACTTC
CASSSLGQGSYEQYF
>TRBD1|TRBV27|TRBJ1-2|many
TGTGCCAGCAGCCCCAGACAGGGGGCTAACTATGGCTACACCTTC
CASSPRQGANYGYTF
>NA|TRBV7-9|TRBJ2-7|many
TGTGCCAGCAGCTTAGTATCCGGGGACGAGCAGTACTTC
CASSLVSGDEQYF
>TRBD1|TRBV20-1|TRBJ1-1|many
TGCAGTGCTTCCAAGACAGGGCCGAACACTGAAGCTTTCTTT
CSASKTGPNTEAFF
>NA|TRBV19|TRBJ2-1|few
TGTGCCAGTAGTATAGTTGGGGGGGGGCCCTATGAGCAGTTCTTC
CASSIVGGGPYEQFF
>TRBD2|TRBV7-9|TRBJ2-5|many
TGTGCCAGCAGCGCGGAGCGGGGGCGCGAGGAGACCCAGTACTTC
CASSAERGREETQYF
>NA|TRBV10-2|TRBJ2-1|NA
TGCGCCAGCGGGAGAGTCAATGAGCAGTTCTTC
CASGRVNEQFF
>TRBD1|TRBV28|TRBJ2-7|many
TGTGCCAGCAGTGATATACAGGGGAACTCCTACGAGCAGTACTTC
CASSDIQGNSYEQYF
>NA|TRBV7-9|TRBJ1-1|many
TGTGCCAGCAGCCCTAGAGCGGTGCCTCTGAACACTGAAGCTTTCTTT
CASSPRAVPLNTEAFF
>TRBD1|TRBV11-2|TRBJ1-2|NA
TGTGCCAGCAGCCGACAGGGGGCCGTGAGCTACACCTTC
CASSRQGAVSYTF
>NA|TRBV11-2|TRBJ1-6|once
TGTGTCAGCAGCTCCCGAGGCTATAATTCACCCCTCCACTTT
CVSSSRGYNSPLHF
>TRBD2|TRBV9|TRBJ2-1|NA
TGTGCCAGCACCGGACTAGGCGGGAGGGCCTCGGATGAGCAGTTCTTC
CASTGLGGRASDEQFF
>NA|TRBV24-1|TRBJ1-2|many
TGTGCCACCAGTGATTTTACCGCTAACTATGGCTACACCTTC
CATSDFTANYGYTF
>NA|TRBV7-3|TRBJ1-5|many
TGTGCCAGCAGCACCCGACAGACGCCCAGCAATCAGCCCCAGCATTTT
CASSTRQTPSNQPQHF
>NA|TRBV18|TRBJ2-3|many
TGTGCCAGCAGTCCCTCAGGGGCCTCCACAGATACGCAGTATTTT
CASSPSGASTDTQYF
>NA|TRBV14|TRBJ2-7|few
TGTGCCAGCAGCCAAGATCTTTGGCAGGGGACCTACGAGCAGTACTTC
CASSQDLWQGTYEQYF
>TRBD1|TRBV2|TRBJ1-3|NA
TGTGCCAGCAGCAACCGGGACAGGACTGATCGCTCTGGAAACACCATATATTTT
CASSNRDRTDRSGNTIYF
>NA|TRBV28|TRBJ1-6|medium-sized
TGTGCCAGCAGCCCCCCACAGGGTACTCGTTCACCCCTCCACTTT
CASSPPQGTRSPLHF
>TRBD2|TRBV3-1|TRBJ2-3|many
TGTGCCAGCAGCCGGACTAGCGACCCAGATACGCAGTATTTT
CASSRTSDPDTQYF
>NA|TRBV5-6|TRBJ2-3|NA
TGTGCCAGCAGCTTGGAATCCGCGTTAACTAGCACAGATACGCAGTATTTT
CASSLESALTSTDTQYF
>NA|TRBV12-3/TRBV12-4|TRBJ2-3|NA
TGTGCCAGCAGTCCGGGGGCGGGAAGGGGAGATACGCAGTATTTT
CASSPGAGRGDTQYF
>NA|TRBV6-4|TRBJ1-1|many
TGTGCCAGCAGTGCTTCCTCCGTCCAGGGCACTGAAGCTTTCTTT
CASSASSVQGTEAFF
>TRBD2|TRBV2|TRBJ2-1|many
TGTGCCAGCAGTGATGGTTCGGGACTAGCTTGGAATGAGCAGTTCTTC
CASSDGSGLAWNEQFF
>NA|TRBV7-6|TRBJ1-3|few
TGTGCCAGCAGCTACCAGGGTAGCTCTGGAAACACCATATATTTT
CASSYQGSSGNTIYF
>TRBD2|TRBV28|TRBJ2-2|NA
TGTGCCAGCACCCCGACTAGCGGGAGGGTCGACACCGGGGAGCTGTTTTTT
CASTPTSGRVDTGELFF
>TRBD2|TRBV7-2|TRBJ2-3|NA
TGTGCCAGCAGCGGGTGGACTAGAGATACGCAGTATTTT
CASSGWTRDTQYF
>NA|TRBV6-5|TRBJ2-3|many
TGTGCCAGCAGTTACTCGGGAAGCACAGATACGCAGTATTTT
CASSYSGSTDTQYF
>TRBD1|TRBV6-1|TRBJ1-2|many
TGTGCCAGCAGGGAGGGACAGAGAGCCTATGGCTACACCTTC
CASREGQRAYGYTF
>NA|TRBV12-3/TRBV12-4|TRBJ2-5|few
TGTGCCAGCAGCCCGGACACCCGGGACCAGTACTTC
CASSPDTRDQYF
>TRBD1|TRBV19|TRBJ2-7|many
TGTGCCAGTAGTCCTTACAGGGGGGCTAGCGAGCAGTACTTC
CASSPYRGASEQYF
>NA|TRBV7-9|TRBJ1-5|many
TGTGCCAGCAGCCTATTCAACTCGCCCCAGCATTTT
CASSLFNSPQHF
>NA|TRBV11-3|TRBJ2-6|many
TGTGCCAGCAGCTTGGGCAGGGGGGCTGGGGCCAACGTCCTGACTTTC
CASSLGRGAGANVLTF
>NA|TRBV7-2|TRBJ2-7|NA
TGTGCCAGCAGCACTTTCTACGAGCAGTACTTC
CASSTFYEQYF
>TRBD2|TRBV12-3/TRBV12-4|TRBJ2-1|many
TGTGCCAGCAGCTTAAGCCTAGCGGGGAACAATGAGCAGTTCTTC
CASSLSLAGNNEQFF
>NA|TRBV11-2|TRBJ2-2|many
TGTGCCAGCAGCTTTACCGGGGAGCTGTTTTTT
CASSFTGELFF
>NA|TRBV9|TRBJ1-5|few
TGTGCCAGCAGCGTTTCGGGTTGGGGTCAGCCCCAGCATTTT
CASSVSGWGQPQHF
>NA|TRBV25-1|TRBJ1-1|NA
TGTGCCAGCGGAACCACAGGGCTCGGGGCTTTCTTT
CASGTTGLGAFF
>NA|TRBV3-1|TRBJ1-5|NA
TGTGCCAGCAGCCCCAGGGGTAGCGGTCAGCCCCAGCATTTT
CASSPRGSGQPQHF